The clone carrying this TCR beta chain was recorded a few times. The antigen is not known. This record belongs to a study of T cell repertoires in ileal Crohn's disease. About the study: About 40% were active smokers at surgery; median disease duration was 7.9 years.

Notes on the study in general: High-frequency clones were more common in sorted CD8 than CD4 cells. Endoscopic recurrence occurred in every patient whose clonality exceeded 26.8%.

Germline V gives CDR1 MNHEY, CDR2 SVGAGI. The trim removed 6 bases at V and 4 bases at J, leaving 6 bases unmatched. This CDR3 has 14 residues. The method was immunoSEQ multiplex PCR; TCRdb's version includes in-frame clones alone and lacks a portion of them. Counted here are about 3,600 clones, around four fifths occurring once; the ten biggest clones make up 7.6%. This receptor was identified in an adult with Crohn's disease. The sequencing input was ileal tissue. This chain connects TRBV6-5 to TRBJ1-5; 7 bases fit TRBD1. The DNA for the CDR3 is TGTGCCAGCAGACCGACAGGGAAGAATCAGCCCCAGCATTTT. Its translation is CASRPTGKNQPQHF.